There are a few counts of the clone carrying this TCR beta chain. These data originate in a study of blood T cell repertoires in COVID-19. In the original workflow: Reference gene primer amplification gave estimated nucleated cell counts. Repertoires were generated with immunoSEQ multiplex PCR, while TCRdb's copy carries only in-frame clones and drops some. V and J calls plus clone size are reproduced from that table; the DNA served to infer D and trimming. The repertoire consists of 200,000 to 300,000 clones, with around 85% occurring once and the leading ten covering 3.3%. Those who participated ranged in age from about 18 to 89 years and resided in 20 to 25 US areas. Trimming removed 0 bases at V and 6 bases at J, with 15 bases between. This CDR3 contains 16 residues. Germline CDR1 MGHRA, CDR2 YSYEKL.

The TCR sequence derives from a woman in her thirties or forties with acute COVID-19. J is TRBJ2-1 and V is TRBV4-1, with D uncertain. Sequencing input: PBMCs or T cells enriched from blood (not recorded which). CDR3 DNA: TGCGCCAGCAGCCAAGAAGGCCTTAGCCTCGGCAATGAGCAGTTCTTC. Translated, it gives CASSQEGLSLGNEQFF.